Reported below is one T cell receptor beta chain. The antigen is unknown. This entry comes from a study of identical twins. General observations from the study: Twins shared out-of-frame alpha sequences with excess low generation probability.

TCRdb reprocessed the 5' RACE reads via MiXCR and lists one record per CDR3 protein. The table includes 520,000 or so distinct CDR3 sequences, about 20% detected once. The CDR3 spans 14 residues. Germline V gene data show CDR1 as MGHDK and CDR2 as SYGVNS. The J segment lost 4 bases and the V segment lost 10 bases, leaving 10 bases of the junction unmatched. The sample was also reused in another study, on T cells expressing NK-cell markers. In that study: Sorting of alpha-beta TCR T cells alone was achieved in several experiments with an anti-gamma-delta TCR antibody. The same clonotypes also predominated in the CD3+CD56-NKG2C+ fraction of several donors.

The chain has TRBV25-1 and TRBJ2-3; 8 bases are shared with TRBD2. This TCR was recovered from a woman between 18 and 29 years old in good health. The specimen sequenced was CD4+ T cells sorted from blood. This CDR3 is CAISQAGVADTQYF. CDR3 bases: TGTGCCATCTCCCAAGCGGGGGTTGCAGATACGCAGTATTTT.